Shown below are 14 T cell receptor beta chains from a single sample sequenced in a study of molecular identifiers for immune sequencing clone quantification. TCRdb used MiXCR to reprocess the PCR reads, holding one entry per CDR3 protein. The sample shows roughly 6,000 distinct CDR3 sequences, 16% of them seen only once. Sequenced material: naive CD8+ T cells from blood, with Jurkat cell RNA spiked in. Described subset: FACS-sorted CD8+CD4-CCR7+CD45RA+ naive T cells. The receptors come from a human donor in good health. Some libraries in this study had Jurkat cell RNA spiked in.

This clonotype is labeled as medium-sized (0.01 to 0.1%). The gene calls are TRBV7-6 and TRBJ2-2; perhaps TRBD2 as D (5 bases). Looked up from germline, CDR1 is SGHVS and CDR2 is FNYEAQ. The CDR3 loop spans 14 amino acids. Trimming stripped 10 bases from V and 0 bases from J, with 12 bases between. CDR3 DNA sequence: TGTGCCACCCTTGAGGGCCCGAACACCGGGGAGCTGTTTTTT. Residues: CATLEGPNTGELFF. The full variable domain, with the rest looked up from reference TRBV7-6 and TRBJ2-2, is GAGVSQSPRYKVTKRGQDVALRCDPISGHVSLYWYRQALGQGPEFLTYFNYEAQQDKSGLPNDRFSAERPEGSISTLTIQRTEQRDSAMYRCATLEGPNTGELFFGEGSRLTVL.

This clonotype has at least ten counts. This sequence joins TRBV12-3 or TRBV12-4 and TRBJ1-4, with unresolved D. CDR3 length equals 16 residues. V was shortened by 4 bases and J by 7 bases, with 19 bases between the two germline ends. The CDR3 region is CASSSTVDPRGEKLFF. CDR3 nucleotide sequence: TGTGCCAGCAGTTCCACGGTGGACCCTCGGGGTGAAAAACTGTTTTTT.

By share, this clonotype ranks as medium-sized. For the CDR3, the DNA is TGTGCCAGCAGCCCTACAAGCGGGGACCCGACCTACGAGCAGTACTTC. This codes for CASSPTSGDPTYEQYF. The V gene is TRBV7-9, the J gene TRBJ2-7; 7 bases agree with TRBD2. The CDR3 sequence is 16 residues long. The J segment lost 2 bases and the V segment lost 5 bases, leaving 12 bases of the junction unmatched. In germline, CDR1 is SEHNR, CDR2 FQNEAQ (reference sequence).

A word on this clonotype: A much larger clone lies one base from this, so it may be a read error. The rearrangement uses TRBV28 and TRBJ2-5, with TRBD2 matching 11 bases. CDR1 and CDR2 (germline): MDHEN, SYDVKM. The CDR3 spans 14 residues. Written as DNA, the CDR3 is TGTGTCAGTCTACTAGCGGGAGTTCAGGAGACCCAGTACTTC. Its protein is CVSLLAGVQETQYF.

By its share, this clonotype is medium-sized. The chain couples TRBV19 to TRBJ2-3; D not resolved. The V gene's germline CDR1 is LNHDA and CDR2 SQIVND (reference sequence). The CDR3 contains 15 residues. Trimming took 7 bases from V and 4 from J, leaving 18 bases between them. The CDR3 bases are TGTGCCAGTACCCCGGCTAGTGGATTGGCAGATACGCAGTATTTT. The encoded protein is CASTPASGLADTQYF.

By share, this clonotype counts as medium-sized. The CDR3 nucleotides are TGCGCCAGCAGCCAGATTAGCGGGGGAGGCTACGAGCAGTACTTC. It translates to CASSQISGGGYEQYF. The rearrangement links TRBV4-1 to TRBJ2-7; 9 bases map to TRBD2. CDR1 is MGHRA and CDR2 is YSYEKL in the germline V gene. The CDR3 is 15 residues long. Trimming cost V 3 bases and J 3 bases; bases outside gene matches: 6.

Sample share makes this clonotype medium-sized (0.01 to 0.1%). The V and J genes are TRBV28 and TRBJ2-1; D ambiguous. The germline V gene encodes CDR1 MDHEN and CDR2 SYDVKM. This CDR3 contains 13 residues. Trimming pared 4 bases from V and 5 bases from J, leaving 9 bases between. The CDR3 loop is CASSSPRDNEQFF. The CDR3 DNA is TGTGCCAGCAGTTCCCCTCGGGACAATGAGCAGTTCTTC.

This clonotype is medium-sized within its sample. V usage is TRBV4-1 and J usage is TRBJ2-1, with 9 bases identical to TRBD2. Per germline, CDR1 MGHRA and CDR2 YSYEKL. There are 15 residues in the CDR3. Trimming cost V 3 bases and J 8 bases; bases outside gene matches: 8. DNA for the CDR3: TGCGCCAGCAGCCAGAGCGGGGGGTTTCGAGATGAGCAGTTCTTC. It codes for CASSQSGGFRDEQFF.

By share, this clonotype ranks as medium-sized (0.01 to 0.1%). This chain connects TRBV5-1 to TRBJ2-3; a possible D gene is TRBD2 (5 bases). Germline values: CDR1 SGHRS, CDR2 YFSETQ. The CDR3 contains 16 residues. V shed 2 bases and J shed 4 bases, with 17 bases lying between them. CDR3 DNA: TGCGCCAGCAGCTTAAGGGCCTCGAGGGTAGCAGATACGCAGTATTTT. This encodes CASSLRASRVADTQYF.

On this clonotype itself: A much more abundant neighbour one base away suggests this may be a read error. The rearrangement links TRBV28 to TRBJ1-5; D is uncertain. The CDR3 runs 11 residues. The germline V gene has CDR1 MDHEN and CDR2 SYDVKM. In DNA, the CDR3 is TGTACCAGCAGTCCCAATCAGCCCCAGCATTTT. Its translation: CTSSPNQPQHF.

In its sample, this clonotype is medium-sized. The chain employs TRBV6-2 or TRBV6-3 and TRBJ2-2; 12 bases agree with TRBD2. This CDR3 is 16 amino acids long. From germline, CDR1 is MNHEY and CDR2 SVGEGT. The ends lost 1 base at V and 3 bases at J; junction bases unmatched: 0. The CDR3 is CASSYWTSGDTGELFF. Written as DNA, the CDR3 is TGTGCCAGCAGTTACTGGACTAGCGGGGACACCGGGGAGCTGTTTTTT.

This clonotype was picked up one time. This rearrangement joins TRBV25-1 to TRBJ2-7; D tentatively reads TRBD1 or TRBD2 (5 bases each). The V and J ends lost 3 bases and 4 bases respectively, with 19 bases between them. Germline CDR1 is MGHDK and CDR2 is SYGVNS. The CDR3 spans 16 residues. This CDR3 reads CASSDPTGTAGYEQYF. The DNA of the CDR3 is TGTGCCAGCAGTGATCCCACCGGGACGGCCGGGTACGAGCAGTACTTC.

In its sample, this clonotype was seen many times. The gene calls are TRBV29-1 and TRBJ2-1; TRBD2 agrees at 8 bases. Trimming cost V 6 bases and J 10 bases; bases outside gene matches: 2. The CDR3 runs 10 residues. Germline V gives CDR1 SQVTM, CDR2 ANQGSEA. CDR3 in DNA: TGCAGCGTCCGACTAGCGGAGCAGTTCTTC. Translation gives CSVRLAEQFF.

By sample fraction, this clonotype is medium-sized. This sequence joins TRBV4-3 and TRBJ2-1, with D tentatively TRBD2 (6 bases). The germline V and J ends were trimmed by 4 bases and 12 bases, with 19 bases remaining between them. The CDR3 spans 14 residues. Germline values: CDR1 LGHNA, CDR2 YSLEER. The DNA for the CDR3 is TGCGCCAGCAGCCGAGACAGTAGCGGTAGCTGGCAGTTCTTC. Translated, it gives CASSRDSSGSWQFF.